The clone carrying this TCR beta chain showed up just once. Its antigen remains unidentified. Sequencing of TCR beta was undertaken in CD8+ and CD4+ T cells derived from blood. The multiple sclerosis control group comprised treatment-naive patients with stable or active relapsing-remitting disease. TEMRA cells were enriched by FACS, while CD8+ and CD4+ T cells were obtained through a negative isolation that was performed magnetically. This sample was included in a study of CD8 T cells in Susac syndrome. This CDR3 region has 12 residues. CDR1 and CDR2 (germline): SEHNR, FQNEAQ (reference sequence). The V end was cut by 7 bases, the J end by 2 bases, with 8 bases between. General study results and limits: The study admitted that it had a relatively small number of individuals in its TCR sequencing and HLA analysis.

Random hexamers were used to reverse transcribe roughly 0.5 to 1 ug of RNA. TCRdb re-called the immunoSEQ multiplex PCR reads with MiXCR, one entry per CDR3 protein. This repertoire shows hundreds of thousands of distinct CDR3 sequences, more than 70% found once; its top ten account for under 0.15%. The chain has TRBV7-9 and TRBJ1-1, with D unclear. The sample taken for sequencing was CD8+ T cells from PBMCs. The sequence derives from a human donor with multiple sclerosis. Written as DNA, the CDR3 is TGTGCCAGCACACGGCTAAACACTGAAGCTTTCTTT. Its translation: CASTRLNTEAFF.